This T cell receptor (beta chain) was recovered during a study of control samples from healthy donors and cancer patients. In this sample, this clone turned up once. Assay: immunoSEQ multiplex PCR; the TCRdb copy retains only in-frame clones and omits some. Of about 55,000 clones listed, about 96% are singletons. The CDR3 length is 13 residues. Trimming took off 3 bases at V and 5 bases at J, with 11 bases between the two ends. The germline CDR1 and CDR2 sequences are SGDLS and YYNGEE. The gene calls are TRBV9 and TRBJ1-2; D not resolved. Sequenced material: blood. This clonotype originated in a woman under 30 in good health. In nucleotides, the CDR3 is TGTGCCAGCAGCGCAGGAGTGGGGTATGGCTACACCTTC. Translated, it gives CASSAGVGYGYTF.